Following are 8 T cell receptor beta chains from one sample sequenced in a study of CD8+ T cells in alopecia areata. As for treatment: oral pan-JAK inhibitor, 5-10 mg twice daily. Following extraction, RNA underwent reverse transcription to cDNA, which served as the sequencing template. Clones were sequenced by immunoSEQ multiplex PCR, and TCRdb holds only the in-frame ones, with some missing. The repertoire has about 140,000 clones, about 88% of them found once; the top ten carry about 13%. The sequencing used CD8+ T cells sorted from blood, collected at week 4, from a patient treated with tofacitinib. These receptors were obtained from a human donor with alopecia areata.

The table lists this clone with a count of one. The chain carries TRBV6-7 and TRBJ2-1, with 12 bases identical to TRBD2. TRBV6-7 counts as an open reading frame of uncertain function. This CDR3 has 20 amino acids. The ends lost 5 bases at V and 6 bases at J; junction bases unmatched: 20. This chain's CDR3 is CASSTPSGRAGALSLNEQFF. Here the CDR3 DNA reads TGTGCCAGCAGTACTCCTAGCGGGAGGGCCGGGGCGTTATCCCTCAATGAGCAGTTCTTC.

DNA of the CDR3: TGCGCCAGCAGTCAATCTAGGCAGGGCATCGACTATGGCTACACCTTC. This codes for CASSQSRQGIDYGYTF. The chain employs TRBV23-1 and TRBJ1-2, with D possibly TRBD1 on 5 matching bases. TRBV23-1 counts as an open reading frame of uncertain function. Trimming left V 0 bases short and J 3 bases short, with 14 bases between. The CDR3 covers 16 residues.

The chain has TRBV7-9 and TRBJ1-4; D may be TRBD1 (5 bases). The CDR3 totals 16 residues. Trimming removed 7 bases at V and 8 bases at J, with 23 bases between. The germline gives CDR1 SEHNR, CDR2 FQNEAQ (reference sequence). The CDR3 DNA sequence: TGTGCCAGCACCATCGGGGAAGGGGAAGAACGGGAAAAACTGTTTTTT. Translating gives CASTIGEGEEREKLFF. The whole variable domain, remainder taken from reference TRBV7-9 and TRBJ1-4, is DTGVSQNPRHKITKRGQNVTFRCDPISEHNRLYWYRQTLGQGPEFLTYFQNEAQLEKSRLLSDRFSAERPKGSFSTLEIQRTEQGDSAMYLCASTIGEGEEREKLFFGSGTQLSVL.

J is TRBJ2-7 and V is TRBV6-5; TRBD1 matches 9 bases. This CDR3 comprises 13 residues. The germline V gene has CDR1 MNHEY and CDR2 SVGAGI. J gave up 5 bases and V 8 bases, and 7 bases lay outside the gene matches. The CDR3, as DNA: TGTGCCAGCCAAACAGGGGGCTTGCACGAGCAGTACTTC. As protein: CASQTGGLHEQYF.

This clone was seen at least ten times. V gene TRBV29-1 combines with J gene TRBJ1-1; D unresolved. This CDR3 is 11 amino acids long. The V end lost 6 bases, the J end lost 5 bases, and 10 bases lay between the germline ends. CDR1 SQVTM and CDR2 ANQGSEA come from the germline V gene. CDR3 nucleotides: TGCAGCGTATCCAAGGAGACTGAAGCTTTCTTT. Encoded protein: CSVSKETEAFF.

This clone was observed a handful of times. The V gene is TRBV7-8, the J gene TRBJ2-1; D is tentatively TRBD1 or TRBD2 (6 bases each). The CDR3 consists of 14 residues. V shed 0 bases and J shed 6 bases, with 9 bases lying between them. Per the germline V gene, CDR1 is SGHVS and CDR2 is FQNEAQ. In DNA form, the CDR3 reads TGTGCCAGCAGCTTAGCAAAGGGGGGCAATGAGCAGTTCTTC. It translates to CASSLAKGGNEQFF.

This clone was seen only once. The chain has TRBV9 and TRBJ2-1; 7 bases are shared with TRBD2. The germline V gene encodes CDR1 SGDLS and CDR2 YYNGEE. The CDR3 sequence is 12 residues long. Trimming took 4 bases from V and 9 from J; bases not matched to a gene: 4. The CDR3 region has the DNA TGTGCCAGCAGCAGGAGGGAGGGTGAGCAGTTCTTC. Its translation: CASSRREGEQFF.

This chain uses TRBV11-2 with TRBJ2-4; D possibly corresponds to TRBD1 (5 bases). The CDR3 has 18 residues. The V end lost 0 bases, the J end lost 0 bases, and 15 bases lay between the germline ends. Germline V gene lookup returns CDR1 SGHAT and CDR2 FQNNGV. The CDR3 spells CASSLDLETVVAKNIQYF. CDR3 in DNA: TGTGCCAGCAGCTTAGATCTAGAGACAGTCGTAGCCAAAAACATTCAGTACTTC. The full variable domain, with the rest looked up from reference TRBV11-2 and TRBJ2-4, is EAGVAQSPRYKIIEKRQSVAFWCNPISGHATLYWYQQILGQGPKLLIQFQNNGVVDDSQLPKDRFSAERLKGVDSTLKIQPAKLEDSAVYLCASSLDLETVVAKNIQYFGAGTRLSVL.